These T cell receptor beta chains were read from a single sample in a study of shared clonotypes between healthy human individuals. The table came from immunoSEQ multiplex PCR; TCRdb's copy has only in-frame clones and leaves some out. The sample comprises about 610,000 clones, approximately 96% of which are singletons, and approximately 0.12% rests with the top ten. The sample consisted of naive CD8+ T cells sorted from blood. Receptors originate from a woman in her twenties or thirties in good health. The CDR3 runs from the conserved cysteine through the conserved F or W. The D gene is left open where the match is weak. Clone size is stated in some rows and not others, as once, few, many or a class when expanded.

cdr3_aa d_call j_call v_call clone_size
CASSEGSGAYEQYF TRBD2 TRBJ2-7 TRBV7-8 once
CASRGQPTEAFF TRBD1 TRBJ1-1 TRBV2 NA
CASSLGVDYEQYF NA TRBJ2-7 TRBV7-9 NA
CASSYAEIYNEQFF NA TRBJ2-1 TRBV6-5 NA
CAPLRFPPPAQSNQPQHF NA TRBJ1-5 TRBV10-1 NA
CASSLLEGITGELFF NA TRBJ2-2 TRBV11-2 NA
CASSGELLNPTYEQYF NA TRBJ2-7 TRBV2 NA
CASSFPSLAESTDTQYF TRBD2 TRBJ2-3 TRBV13 NA
CASRVAGEGTGELFF TRBD2 TRBJ2-2 TRBV19 NA
CASSSHTTLSAAHPRYEQYF NA TRBJ2-7 TRBV28 NA
CASPTWGQGLDIQYF NA TRBJ2-4 TRBV27 NA
CAWVNSGVSLGTEAFF NA TRBJ1-1 TRBV30 NA
CASSSGAYEQYF NA TRBJ2-7 TRBV7-9 NA
CASRSSGRFNEQYF TRBD2 TRBJ2-7 TRBV6-5 NA
CASSYGGGTEAFF NA TRBJ1-1 TRBV6-5 NA
CASSQKLGGEDGETQYF NA TRBJ2-5 TRBV27 NA
CASSSTAGYNEQFF TRBD2 TRBJ2-1 TRBV28 NA
CASSIVGESSYEQYF NA TRBJ2-7 TRBV19 NA
CATDYYNEQFF NA TRBJ2-1 TRBV19 NA
CASSAWTGGSTEAFF TRBD1 TRBJ1-1 TRBV7-9 NA
CASSLPTVMNTEAFF NA TRBJ1-1 TRBV7-9 few
CASSEFTGGVLGAFF NA TRBJ1-1 TRBV25-1 NA
CASRPQGADTQYF NA TRBJ2-3 TRBV28 NA
CASSQDSRGTEAFF NA TRBJ1-1 TRBV4-1 NA
CASSLAVGNIQYF NA TRBJ2-4 TRBV27 NA
CASSVIREHGNQPQHF NA TRBJ1-5 TRBV10-1 NA
CASRVPGRGTEAFF NA TRBJ1-1 TRBV6-5 NA
CASSFLGQGFYEQFF TRBD1 TRBJ2-1 TRBV27 NA
CASGKTGPNQPQHF NA TRBJ1-5 TRBV6-1 NA